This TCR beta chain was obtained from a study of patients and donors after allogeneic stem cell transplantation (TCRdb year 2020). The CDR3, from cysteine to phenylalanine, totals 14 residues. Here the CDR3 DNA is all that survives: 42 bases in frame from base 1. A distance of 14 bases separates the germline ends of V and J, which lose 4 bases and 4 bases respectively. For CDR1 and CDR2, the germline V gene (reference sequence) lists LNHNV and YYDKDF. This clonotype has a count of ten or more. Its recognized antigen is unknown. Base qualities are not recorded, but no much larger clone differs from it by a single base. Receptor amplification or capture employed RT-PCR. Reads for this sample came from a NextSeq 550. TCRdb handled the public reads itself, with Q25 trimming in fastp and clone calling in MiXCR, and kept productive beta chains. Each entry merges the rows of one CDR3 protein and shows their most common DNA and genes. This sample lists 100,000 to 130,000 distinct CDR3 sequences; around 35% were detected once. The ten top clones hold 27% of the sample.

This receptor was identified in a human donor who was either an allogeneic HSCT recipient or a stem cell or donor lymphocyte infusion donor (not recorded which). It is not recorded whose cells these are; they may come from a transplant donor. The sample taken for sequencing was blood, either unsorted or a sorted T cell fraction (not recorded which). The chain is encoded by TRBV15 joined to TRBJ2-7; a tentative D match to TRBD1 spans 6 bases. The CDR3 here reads CATSKDGQRYEQYF. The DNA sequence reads TGTGCCACCAGCAAAGATGGACAGAGGTACGAGCAGTACTTC.